Described below is a single T cell receptor beta chain sequence and its context. No cognate antigen has been identified for it. The input lacks base qualities; no much larger clone sits a single base away. This sample was taken from a study of CD8+ T cells in alopecia areata (dated by TCRdb to between 2017 and 2018). As for the study more broadly: High-throughput TCRbeta sequencing was used to examine T cell clonal expansion in alopecia areata in both the C3H/HeJ mouse model and human patients. Human TCRbeta sequencing covered scalp tissue and sorted CD4+ and CD8+ peripheral blood T cells from patchy and totalis/universalis alopecia areata patients and healthy controls. Clonality in the scalp was compared among normal scalp (n=4), patchy alopecia areata scalp (n=8), and alopecia totalis/universalis scalp (n=8). RNA was obtained with the PAXgene miRNA kit for fixed scalp, the miRNeasy kit for PBMCs, and the RNeasy kit for mouse skin. TCRbeta CDR3 regions were amplified by immunoSEQ multiplex PCR using 35 Vbeta forward and 13 Jbeta reverse primers.

Findings and caveats that apply to the study as a whole: Compared with normal scalp, lesional scalp, particularly in alopecia totalis/universalis, had higher clonality and more expanded CD8+ clones, which suggests antigenic drive. Scalp TCR repertoire analysis is complicated because resident alphabeta T cells in normal human skin are also sequenced, whereas mouse skin is dominated by gammadelta T cells. Shared TCR sequences between patients were less evident than in mice, which may be partly attributable to HLA diversity in the patient population.

Preparation of the library involved the immunoSEQ multiplex PCR assay. For TCR sequencing, RNA was extracted from every sample and reverse transcribed into cDNA to serve as template. SuperScript III was used for first-strand cDNA synthesis, primed with a 2:1 mix of oligo-dT and random hexamers. A synthetic immune receptor repertoire was used to gauge amplification bias, and whatever bias remained was removed computationally. As for the original processing: After raw reads were preprocessed to remove errors, the CDR3 was defined following IMGT conventions as running from the conserved cysteine to phenylalanine. Clonality was calculated as 1 minus Shannon entropy normalized by log2 of the number of productive unique TCRs. Whether each scalp clone was CD4 or CD8 was inferred by checking scalp TCRbeta sequences against the CD4 and CD8 repertoires from sorted blood. The immuneACCESS repertoire file appears here via TCRdb, limited to in-frame rearrangements. These files lack a portion of the clones; in checked studies, under half of the deficit traces to unresolved V genes, and the cause of the others is not known. V, J and clone size reflect that table, while D and trimming were determined from the DNA. The sample table lists 150,000 to 200,000 clones, roughly 50% of them with a count of one. The ten largest clones represent approximately 4.3% of the sample.

V loses 2 bases, J loses 3 bases, and the germline ends lie 10 bases apart. From the cysteine up to the phenylalanine, the CDR3 has a length of 14 residues. Only CDR3 DNA remains: 42 bases, in frame from the first base. CDR1 and CDR2, per the germline V gene, are SGHDT and YYEEEE. After PBMCs were isolated by density centrifugation and stained for CD3, CD4 and CD8, a FACSAria was used to sort CD4+ and CD8+ T cells. Unaffected controls provided scalp biopsies and blood samples. The rearranged chain carries TRBV5-6 and TRBJ2-3; the D gene remains uncertain. Sequencing was performed on CD4+ T cells sorted from blood. The clonotype originates from a human donor in good health. The CDR3 loop reads CASSLRRITDTQYF. The DNA is as follows: TGTGCCAGCAGCTTACGACGGATTACAGATACGCAGTATTTT.